The entry below gives a single TCR beta chain sequence along with its context. The germline V and J ends were trimmed by 8 bases and 8 bases, with 13 bases remaining between them. The CDR3 loop spans 13 amino acids. Germline-derived CDR1 and CDR2 are SNHLY and FYNNEI. The assay was immunoSEQ multiplex PCR, and TCRdb's table has in-frame clones only and misses some. The profile shows 200,000 to 300,000 clones, roughly 80% of them singletons. The record originates from a study of blood T cell repertoires in COVID-19. Sequences were obtained from peripheral blood. The rearrangement links TRBV2 to TRBJ1-6, with D perhaps matching TRBD1 (6 bases). The source is a woman older than 75 with acute or convalescent COVID-19. The chain's CDR3 is CASLLRTDSPLHF. CDR3 DNA sequence: TGTGCCAGCCTTTTGCGGACAGATTCACCCCTCCACTTT.